The 9 T cell receptor beta chains reported below all come from one sample, sequenced in a study of blood T cell repertoires in COVID-19 (TCRdb year 2020). Libraries came from the immunoSEQ multiplex PCR assay. Entries here come from immuneACCESS through TCRdb and include only in-frame sequences with V and J called. Some clones fail to appear in such tables; in the studies checked, an unresolved V gene covers under half of the shortfall, and the cause of the remainder is unknown. The sample table records about 44,000 clones; 75% to 90% of these occur just once. The ten largest clones represent 1% to 1.5% of the sample. Sequencing was performed on peripheral blood. The receptor source for this set is a woman aged 35 to 49 with acute or convalescent COVID-19.

The V call is TRBV6-5, the J call TRBJ2-7; 7 bases fit TRBD1. The CDR3 is made up of 15 amino acids. Germline assignment: CDR1 MNHEY and CDR2 SVGAGI. J lost 2 bases, V lost 6 bases, and 10 bases had no gene match. This CDR3 is CASRDPGQSPYEQYF. Here the CDR3 DNA reads TGTGCCAGCAGAGACCCGGGACAGAGCCCCTACGAGCAGTACTTC.

The rearrangement uses TRBV3-1 (or the pseudogene TRBV3-2) and TRBJ1-2; TRBD1 is a possible D gene (5 bases). The CDR3 spans 16 residues. Germline CDR1 LGHDT, CDR2 YNNKEL (reference sequence). Trimming stripped 0 bases from V and 4 bases from J, with 15 bases between. CDR3 DNA: TGTGCCAGCAGCCAAGATCTACTTGGGGCCACCTATGGCTACACCTTC. Translation: CASSQDLLGATYGYTF.

This sequence joins TRBV7-9 and TRBJ2-7; D gene ambiguous. The CDR3 loop spans 11 amino acids. CDR1 and CDR2 (germline): SEHNR, FQNEAQ (reference sequence). Trimming removed 3 bases at V and 7 bases at J, with 7 bases between. CDR3 sequence reads: CASSFEEEQYF. The CDR3 DNA follows: TGTGCCAGCAGCTTCGAGGAGGAGCAGTACTTC.

The chain joins TRBV9 to TRBJ2-2, with D possibly matching TRBD2 (6 bases). CDR1 and CDR2 from the germline V gene are SGDLS and YYNGEE. This CDR3 is 14 amino acids long. The V and J ends lost 4 bases and 3 bases respectively, with 10 bases between them. CDR3 in amino acids: CASSSGRDTGELFF. The CDR3 DNA reads TGTGCCAGCAGCTCCGGGAGAGACACCGGGGAGCTGTTTTTT.

The J gene is TRBJ2-7, the V gene TRBV18; D may be TRBD2 (5 bases). With 3 bases removed from V and 7 bases from J, the gap between germline ends came to 19 bases. The CDR3 spans 15 residues. From germline, CDR1 is KGHSH and CDR2 LQKENI. CDR3 in DNA: TGTGCCAGCTCACCGCAGCCCGTGGGCCGGGGTGAGCAGTACTTC. Its translation: CASSPQPVGRGEQYF.

V usage is TRBV13 and J usage is TRBJ2-7, with D unresolved. The CDR3 is made up of 12 amino acids. V lost 5 bases, J lost 0 bases, and 5 bases lay in between. Germline CDR1 is PRHDT and CDR2 is FYEKMQ (reference sequence). CDR3: CASSPFSYEQYF. The CDR3 DNA is TGTGCCAGCAGCCCGTTCTCCTACGAGCAGTACTTC.

This chain links TRBV7-9 with TRBJ2-1; 13 bases line up with TRBD2. Germline lookup yields CDR1 SEHNR and CDR2 FQNEAQ (reference sequence). The CDR3 sequence is 15 residues long. V lost 2 bases and J lost 8; bases outside the gene matches: 3. DNA of the CDR3: TGTGCCAGCAGCTTAAAGGGGACTAGCGGGGATGAGCAGTTCTTC. Residues: CASSLKGTSGDEQFF.

The chain is built from TRBV5-1 and TRBJ2-5, with D unresolved. This CDR3 is 12 amino acids long. Germline CDR1 is SGHRS and CDR2 is YFSETQ. Trimming stripped 0 bases from V and 5 bases from J, with 5 bases between. This CDR3 reads CASSLARETQYF. The CDR3 coding sequence is TGCGCCAGCAGCTTGGCCAGGGAGACCCAGTACTTC.

CDR3: CASSPDRGSPLHF. The CDR3 nucleotides read TGTGCCAGCAGCCCGGACAGGGGTTCACCCCTCCACTTT. The V and J genes are TRBV7-8 and TRBJ1-6; 9 bases match TRBD1. This CDR3 spans 13 amino acids. CDR1 and CDR2 (germline): SGHVS, FQNEAQ. The junction had 2 bases not matched to a gene; V was cut back by 5 bases and J by 9 bases.